A single sample gave rise to the 20 T cell receptor beta chains below, sequenced in a study of blood T cell repertoires in COVID-19. The assay was immunoSEQ multiplex PCR, and TCRdb's table has in-frame clones only and misses some. Altogether hundreds of thousands of clones are present, approximately 90% being singletons, with the ten largest covering around 2.1%. Material for sequencing was peripheral blood. These receptors were obtained from a man between 18 and 29 years old with active or convalescent COVID-19.

CDR3 residues: CASTVGPNSYEQYF. DNA for the CDR3: TGTGCCAGCACTGTGGGGCCCAACTCCTACGAGCAGTACTTC. The chain uses TRBV25-1 and TRBJ2-7; maybe TRBD1 (5 bases). This CDR3 is built from 14 residues. V lost 7 bases and J 0 bases, leaving 13 bases between the germline ends. The germline gives CDR1 MGHDK, CDR2 SYGVNS.

This chain joins TRBV7-8 and TRBJ2-1; 7 bases are a match to TRBD1. The CDR3 is 15 residues long. Germline CDR1 and CDR2: SGHVS and FQNEAQ. J lost 8 bases, V lost 5 bases, and 12 bases had no gene match. In DNA, the CDR3 is TGTGCCAGCAGCGATCTAGAGACAGGGTTTGATGAGCAGTTCTTC. It codes for CASSDLETGFDEQFF.

The gene calls are TRBV15 and TRBJ1-5, with 8 bases that match TRBD1. Germline assignment: CDR1 LNHNV and CDR2 YYDKDF (reference sequence). J was trimmed by 4 bases and V by 5 bases; bases with no gene match: 4. This CDR3 is 14 amino acids long. CDR3 residues: CATSRTGRNQPQHF. The CDR3 DNA sequence: TGTGCCACCAGCCGGACAGGGAGGAATCAGCCCCAGCATTTT. The whole variable domain, filled in from reference TRBV15 and TRBJ1-5, reads DAMVIQNPRYQVTQFGKPVTLSCSQTLNHNVMYWYQQKSSQAPKLLFHYYDKDFNNEADTPDNFQSRRPNTSFCFLDIRSPGLGDTAMYLCATSRTGRNQPQHFGDGTRLSIL.

The rearrangement uses TRBV12-5 and TRBJ2-2, with TRBD1 matching over 8 bases. V dropped 3 bases and J dropped 6; count of bases not matched to a gene: 6. The germline gives CDR1 LGHNT, CDR2 FRNRAP. CDR3 size: 15 residues. The CDR3 region is CASGFEQGVPGELFF. In DNA form, the CDR3 reads TGTGCTAGTGGTTTCGAACAGGGGGTTCCCGGGGAGCTGTTTTTT.

The chain uses TRBV7-8 and TRBJ1-4; D ambiguous. The germline gives CDR1 SGHVS, CDR2 FQNEAQ. V was shortened by 2 bases and J by 1 base, with 17 bases between the two germline ends. This CDR3 contains 18 residues. The CDR3 protein is CASSLSPIPVETNEKLFF. As DNA, the CDR3 is TGTGCCAGCAGCTTAAGCCCAATCCCGGTAGAAACTAATGAAAAACTGTTTTTT.

The count of this clone is one. The chain combines TRBV24-1 with TRBJ2-1; 8 bases map to TRBD1. Losses at the gene ends were 4 bases for V and 15 bases for J; bases not matched to a gene: 10. Germline V gene sequence: CDR1 KGHDR, CDR2 SFDVKD. The CDR3 spans 13 residues. For the CDR3, the DNA is TGTGCCACCAGTGACAGAGACAGGGGCCGACGGTTCTTC. Translating it yields CATSDRDRGRRFF.

This chain links TRBV28 with TRBJ1-4; a possible D gene is TRBD1 (6 bases). This CDR3 has 14 amino acids. The V gene's germline CDR1 is MDHEN and CDR2 SYDVKM. The ends were cut back, 10 bases at V and 0 bases at J, with 12 bases in the middle. The CDR3 sequence: CATVRTATNEKLFF. The CDR3 DNA reads TGTGCCACCGTACGGACAGCAACTAATGAAAAACTGTTTTTT.

The chain has TRBV16 and TRBJ2-5, with a weak D call TRBD2 (5 bases). This CDR3 contains 14 residues. Germline CDR1 and CDR2: KGHSY and FQNENV. V was pared by 1 base and J by 4 bases, with 10 bases between. The CDR3, as DNA: TGTGCCAGCAGCCAATTCCGGGGAACAGAGACCCAGTACTTC. This codes for CASSQFRGTETQYF.

The chain carries TRBV19 and TRBJ2-1; 10 bases are shared with TRBD2. The CDR3 is made up of 17 amino acids. Per the germline V gene, CDR1 is LNHDA and CDR2 is SQIVND (reference sequence). V gave up 0 bases and J gave up 1 base; unmatched junction bases: 3. Here the CDR3 DNA reads TGTGCCAGTAGTATAGACCTAGCGGGGGCGTCCTACAATGAGCAGTTCTTC. It encodes CASSIDLAGASYNEQFF.

The CDR3 sequence is CASSGQGAPYEQYF. The CDR3, as DNA: TGTGCCAGCAGTGGGCAGGGGGCCCCCTACGAGCAGTACTTC. The chain combines TRBV2 with TRBJ2-7, with 8 bases aligning to TRBD1. The ends lost 4 bases at V and 2 bases at J; junction bases unmatched: 4. This CDR3 has 14 amino acids. Looked up from germline, CDR1 is SNHLY and CDR2 is FYNNEI.

This chain uses TRBV2 with TRBJ1-2; 9 nucleotides match TRBD1. The V and J ends lost 10 bases and 8 bases, in that order; junction bases with no gene match: 11. CDR3 length equals 13 residues. CDR1 and CDR2 from the germline V gene are SNHLY and FYNNEI. Here the CDR3 DNA reads TGTGCCAATACGGACAGGGGATTCGGCGGCTACACCTTC. Its translation is CANTDRGFGGYTF.

The chain uses TRBV19 and TRBJ1-5; 8 bases map to TRBD1. The length of the CDR3 is 16 residues. Germline assignment: CDR1 LNHDA and CDR2 SQIVND (reference sequence). V lost 3 bases and J lost 2; bases outside the gene matches: 6. The CDR3 DNA sequence: TGTGCCAGTAGTATCAGGGGGCAGAGGGGCAATCAGCCCCAGCATTTT. Protein: CASSIRGQRGNQPQHF. Looking up the rest from reference TRBV19 and TRBJ1-5 gives the full variable domain: DGGITQSPKYLFRKEGQNVTLSCEQNLNHDAMYWYRQDPGQGLRLIYYSQIVNDFQKGDIAEGYSVSREKKESFPLTVTSAQKNPTAFYLCASSIRGQRGNQPQHFGDGTRLSIL.

The chain has TRBV6-2 or TRBV6-3 and TRBJ2-6; 12 nucleotides align to TRBD2. J was trimmed by 3 bases and V by 2 bases; bases with no gene match: 11. The CDR3 runs 20 residues. Per the germline V gene, CDR1 is MNHEY and CDR2 is SVGEGT. The CDR3 region is CASSYGALAGGPDGANVLTF. For the CDR3, the DNA is TGTGCCAGCAGTTACGGCGCGCTAGCGGGGGGGCCGGATGGGGCCAACGTCCTGACTTTC.

This clone was seen a few times. This chain joins TRBV15 and TRBJ1-5; D possibly corresponds to TRBD1 (5 bases). The V gene lost 0 bases and the J gene lost 7 bases, with 13 bases spanning the gap. Germline lookup yields CDR1 LNHNV and CDR2 YYDKDF (reference sequence). This CDR3 is built from 15 residues. Here the CDR3 reads CATSRDLGGEQPQHF. The CDR3 DNA sequence: TGTGCCACCAGCAGAGATTTGGGAGGGGAACAGCCCCAGCATTTT.

The chain links TRBV20-1 to TRBJ2-3; 7 nucleotides agree with TRBD1. Germline CDR1 and CDR2: DFQATT and SNEGSKA (reference sequence). The CDR3 is made up of 13 amino acids. V was clipped by 3 bases and J by 6 bases; unmatched bases: 6. DNA of the CDR3: TGCAGTGCTAGTTGGCAGGGGGAGGATACGCAGTATTTT. Its translation is CSASWQGEDTQYF.

The V gene is TRBV5-1, the J gene TRBJ2-5, with D possibly TRBD1 on 5 matching bases. CDR3 size: 14 residues. The germline CDR1 and CDR2 sequences are SGHRS and YFSETQ. Trimming left V 2 bases short and J 4 bases short, with 12 bases between. This CDR3 reads CASSFQGLVETQYF. The CDR3 bases are TGCGCCAGCAGCTTCCAGGGTTTGGTAGAGACCCAGTACTTC.

J is TRBJ2-1 and V is TRBV28; 8 bases agree with TRBD1. The CDR3 consists of 15 residues. The ends lost 2 bases at V and 9 bases at J; junction bases unmatched: 9. Germline values: CDR1 MDHEN, CDR2 SYDVKM. As DNA, the CDR3 is TGTGCCAGCAGTTTAGAGGACAGGGCGGGAAGTGAGCAGTTCTTC. Residues: CASSLEDRAGSEQFF. Supplemented by reference TRBV28 and TRBJ2-1, the full variable domain reads DVKVTQSSRYLVKRTGEKVFLECVQDMDHENMFWYRQDPGLGLRLIYFSYDVKMKEKGDIPEGYSVSREKKERFSLILESASTNQTSMYLCASSLEDRAGSEQFFGPGTRLTVL.

This chain connects TRBV18 to TRBJ1-5; D remains unclear. The ends were cut back, 4 bases at V and 3 bases at J, with 13 bases in the middle. Germline CDR1 KGHSH, CDR2 LQKENI. There are 15 residues in the CDR3. The CDR3 DNA reads as TGTGCCAGCTCACTGCGGACGGGGTCCAATCAGCCCCAGCATTTT. Translation gives CASSLRTGSNQPQHF. The full variable domain, with the rest looked up from reference TRBV18 and TRBJ1-5, is NAGVMQNPRHLVRRRGQEARLRCSPMKGHSHVYWYRQLPEEGLKFMVYLQKENIIDESGMPKERFSAEFPKEGPSILRIQQVVRGDSAAYFCASSLRTGSNQPQHFGDGTRLSIL.

This clone was picked up a small number of times. This chain uses TRBV10-1 with TRBJ2-7; 9 positions agree with TRBD1. The CDR3 is 13 residues long. The germline gives CDR1 WNHNN, CDR2 SYGVQD (reference sequence). V lost 5 bases and J lost 6; bases outside the gene matches: 5. CDR3 DNA: TGCGCCAGCAGTCCCGGGACAGGGCTCGAGCAGTACTTC. Translation gives CASSPGTGLEQYF.

In its sample, this clone is medium-sized (0.01 to 0.1%). The chain is built from TRBV3-1 (or the pseudogene TRBV3-2) and TRBJ2-7; possibly TRBD1 for D (5 bases). CDR3 length equals 13 residues. Germline values: CDR1 LGHDT, CDR2 YNNKEL (reference sequence). V was pared by 2 bases and J by 6 bases, with 11 bases between. The DNA of the CDR3 is TGTGCCAGCAGCCAACCACGAACAGGCGAGCAGTACTTC. It codes for CASSQPRTGEQYF.